This TCR beta chain was sequenced for a study of shared clonotypes between healthy human individuals. In the study's own analysis: ImmunoSEQ junction-only sequences lacked quality scores, so their filtering differed. Sequenced by immunoSEQ multiplex PCR; TCRdb stores in-frame clones only, minus some. Clone size and V and J calls were adopted from that table, with D and trimming inferred from the DNA. The sample comprises about 2 million clones, about 94% of which are singletons, and less than 1.5% rests with the top ten. With regard to this clone: Its target is unknown.

Naive CD8 cells comprised CD45RO-negative, CCR7-positively selected cells, excluding terminally differentiated effector memory CD45RA+ cells. The germline V gene has CDR1 GTSNPN and CDR2 SVGIG (reference sequence). The CDR3 is 12 residues long. Trimming took 5 bases from V and 8 from J, leaving 13 bases between them. General observations from the study: Naive subsets generally had larger estimated richness than memory subsets.

The receptor was derived from a man aged 18 to 30 in good health. V is TRBV30 and J is TRBJ2-1; maybe TRBD2 (5 bases). Sequenced input: naive CD8+ T cells sorted from blood. The CDR3 reads CAWGLGDYEQFF. CDR3 DNA sequence: TGTGCCTGGGGACTCGGGGATTATGAGCAGTTCTTC.